Listed below are T cell receptor beta chains from one sample, sequenced in a study of CXCR3-negative and CXCR3-positive naive CD8 T cells. From its re-call of the 5' RACE reads, TCRdb lists each CDR3 protein once, without DNA. The specimen's table records 75,000 to 90,000 distinct CDR3 sequences. Input material: naive CXCR3+ CD8+ T cells from blood. Every receptor here comes from a human donor in good health. Some clones in this sample may be carry-over from other donors' samples. Each CDR3 is given with its conserved first and last residue.

v_gene	j_gene	CDR3aa
TRBV4-1	TRBJ2-1	CASSSELAGSYNEQFF
TRBV6-6	TRBJ2-3	CASSYLVRGPAGGPLPTDTQYF
TRBV29-1	TRBJ2-3	CSVVGGALFSTDTQYF
TRBV6-4	TRBJ1-3	CASTDILSFSGNTIYF
TRBV7-3	TRBJ2-3	CASSPGTLSTDTQYF
TRBV6-5	TRBJ2-4	CASSPGTEKTIQYF
TRBV6-6	TRBJ2-1	CASSYFDPASGLAYNEQFF
TRBV6-5	TRBJ2-2	CASSRPGSGELFF
TRBV19	TRBJ2-2	CASRGTANTGELFF
TRBV6-5	TRBJ1-1	CASSNQGATEAFF
TRBV12-3/TRBV12-4	TRBJ2-2	CASSQAAGTGELFF
TRBV25-1	TRBJ1-5	CASSPGTALGAQHF
TRBV27	TRBJ2-3	CASTPGPWDTQYF
TRBV7-8	TRBJ2-3	CASSLMGNRGFVTDTQYF
TRBV11-1	TRBJ2-3	CASSPNRRLDYTDTQYF
TRBV19	TRBJ2-1	CASSISPGEQFF
TRBV29-1	TRBJ2-7	CSVEALAGSYEQYF
TRBV7-6	TRBJ2-7	CASSLVGALDEQYF
TRBV6-6	TRBJ1-1	CASSALNTEAFF
TRBV29-1	TRBJ2-7	CSVERQGTSYEQYF